Presented here are 8 T cell receptor beta chains from one specimen sequenced in a study of T cells in Graves' hyperthyroidism and ophthalmopathy. Regions amplified from RNA transcripts were the TCR beta CDR3 regions. In the first-round RT-PCR of the TCR CDR3, the HTBI primer set was used. MiXCR was run by TCRdb on the multiplex PCR reads, yielding one entry per CDR3 protein. The sample has over 500,000 distinct CDR3 sequences, roughly 17% seen once. The sequenced material came from blood. Every receptor here comes from a woman younger than 35 with Graves' ophthalmopathy.

This clonotype was found many times. J is TRBJ1-5 and V is TRBV24-1, with 8 bases aligning to TRBD1. The CDR3 loop spans 14 amino acids. V trimming: 4 bases; J trimming: 6 bases; junction bases outside the gene matches: 4. The germline V gene encodes CDR1 KGHDR and CDR2 SFDVKD. CDR3 protein: CATSEGQAFQPQHF. The CDR3 DNA sequence: TGTGCCACCAGTGAGGGACAGGCTTTTCAGCCCCAGCATTTT.

This clonotype was found many times. The chain joins TRBV20-1 to TRBJ1-2; 7 bases match TRBD1. J gave up 7 bases and V 5 bases, and 10 bases lay outside the gene matches. Germline-derived CDR1 and CDR2 are DFQATT and SNEGSKA (reference sequence). The CDR3 spans 13 residues. CDR3 bases: TGCAGTGCTTTATCCGGGGACAGTGCTGGCTACACCTTC. Translating gives CSALSGDSAGYTF.

This clonotype was counted many times. This chain joins TRBV6-2 or TRBV6-3 and TRBJ2-2; 9 bases agree with TRBD1. Germline CDR1 MNHEY, CDR2 SVGEGT. V lost 1 base to trimming and J lost 0 bases; unmatched junction nucleotides: 6. The CDR3 extends over 18 amino acids. CDR3 coding DNA: TGTGCCAGCAGTTACTTAACCGGGACAGGGACGAACACCGGGGAGCTGTTTTTT. It yields the protein CASSYLTGTGTNTGELFF.

This clonotype has a handful of counts. The chain employs TRBV5-1 and TRBJ1-1; D is possibly TRBD1 (5 bases). Germline CDR1 and CDR2: SGHRS and YFSETQ. CDR3 length equals 15 residues. Trimming pared 8 bases from V and 0 bases from J, leaving 17 bases between. CDR3 region: CASRLGDGMNTEAFF. The CDR3 coding sequence is TGCGCCAGTCGCTTGGGGGACGGCATGAACACTGAAGCTTTCTTT.

This clonotype was counted at least ten times. The chain combines TRBV12-3 or TRBV12-4 with TRBJ1-2, with no clear D. This CDR3 comprises 13 residues. Trimming pared 4 bases from V and 4 bases from J, leaving 10 bases between. CDR3 coding DNA: TGTGCCAGCAGTTCGGCAGGTTCCTATGGCTACACCTTC. It specifies CASSSAGSYGYTF.

The rearrangement joins TRBV19 to TRBJ1-2, with 8 bases fitting TRBD1. There are 13 residues in the CDR3. V dropped 7 bases and J dropped 3; count of bases not matched to a gene: 4. Germline V gene sequence: CDR1 LNHDA, CDR2 SQIVND (reference sequence). The CDR3 nucleotides read TGTGCCAGTAACCCGACAGGGGACTATGGCTACACCTTC. Encoded protein: CASNPTGDYGYTF.

As for this clonotype: This may come from a read error, since a much larger clone is one base off. V gene TRBV7-2 combines with J gene TRBJ1-2, with D perhaps TRBD1 (5 bases). The CDR3 has 15 amino acids. Per the germline V gene, CDR1 is SGHTA and CDR2 is FQGNSA. V was clipped by 2 bases and J by 6 bases, with 16 bases between them. The DNA for the CDR3 is TGTGCCAGCAGCTTACTGGGGCGGGGAGGGGATGGCTACACCTTC. It is translated as CASSLLGRGGDGYTF.

This clonotype was observed many times. The chain has TRBV18 and TRBJ2-7, with a possible D match to TRBD1 (6 bases). V shed 3 bases and J shed 3 bases, with 15 bases lying between them. Germline V gene lookup returns CDR1 KGHSH and CDR2 LQKENI. The CDR3 loop spans 15 amino acids. CDR3 residues: CASSPLDRLVYEQYF. The CDR3 coding sequence is TGTGCCAGCTCACCCTTAGACAGGCTCGTCTACGAGCAGTACTTC.